One sample yielded the 12 T cell receptor beta chains listed below, sequenced in a study of T cells in Graves' hyperthyroidism and ophthalmopathy. Using RNA transcripts as the source, TCR beta CDR3 regions were amplified. The HTBI primer set drove a first-round RT-PCR of the TCR CDR3. A single record per CDR3 protein comes from TCRdb applying MiXCR to the multiplex PCR reads. The sample comprises around 440,000 distinct CDR3 sequences, around a sixth of which are singletons, and 13% to 15% rests with the top ten. The sample comprised blood. The receptors come from a woman aged 18 to 35 with Graves' hyperthyroidism.

This chain links TRBV27 with TRBJ1-1, with D tentatively TRBD1 (5 bases). Trimming took 4 bases from V and 6 from J, leaving 15 bases between them. Looked up from germline, CDR1 is MNHEY and CDR2 is SMNVEV (reference sequence). CDR3 length equals 14 residues. This CDR3 is CASSYTRGGAEAFF. The DNA of the CDR3 is TGTGCCAGCAGTTACACCCGGGGGGGGGCTGAAGCTTTCTTT.

This clonotype came up a few times. CDR3 coding DNA: TGTGCCATCAGTGGGGGAACAGCCACCGGGGAGCTGTTTTTT. It yields the protein CAISGGTATGELFF. The J gene is TRBJ2-2, the V gene TRBV10-3; D uncertain. V was trimmed by 4 bases and J by 4 bases, leaving 10 bases between them. The CDR3 totals 14 residues. Germline CDR1 is ENHRY and CDR2 is SYGVKD.

This clonotype was seen a handful of times. V gene TRBV15 combines with J gene TRBJ2-1; D might be TRBD2 (6 bases). V gave up 0 bases and J gave up 7 bases, with 13 bases separating them. CDR3 length: 15 amino acids. Germline V CDR1 and CDR2: LNHNV, YYDKDF (reference sequence). The DNA for the CDR3 is TGTGCCACCAGCAGAGATTACGGGAGCGGGAATGAGCAGTTCTTC. Protein: CATSRDYGSGNEQFF.

For this clonotype: One base away lies a much larger clone, so this may be a sequencing read error. This chain uses TRBV3-1 with TRBJ1-2, with D unclear. CDR3 length equals 14 residues. Per germline, CDR1 LGHDT and CDR2 YNNKEL (reference sequence). CDR3 loop: CASSQDLPPYGNTF. CDR3 coding DNA: TGTGCCAGCAGCCAAGATCTGCCCCCGTATGGCAACACCTTC.

This clonotype was seen a handful of times. This chain connects TRBV28 to TRBJ1-4; D uncertain. The germline V gene has CDR1 MDHEN and CDR2 SYDVKM. Deletions cut 6 bases from V and 11 bases from J, with 13 bases between. The CDR3 is made up of 12 amino acids. The CDR3 loop reads CASRPQLEKLFF. CDR3 DNA: TGTGCCAGCAGGCCCCAGTTAGAGAAACTGTTTTTT.

This clonotype was recorded at least ten times. The chain joins TRBV20-1 to TRBJ2-1; 9 nucleotides align to TRBD1. This CDR3 has 15 residues. The ends lost 3 bases at V and 5 bases at J; junction bases unmatched: 8. Germline CDR1 is DFQATT and CDR2 is SNEGSKA (reference sequence). This CDR3 reads CSAREPGQGHNEQFF. The DNA of the CDR3 is TGCAGTGCTAGGGAACCGGGACAGGGACACAATGAGCAGTTCTTC.

The chain combines TRBV12-3 or TRBV12-4 with TRBJ1-1; 7 bases align to TRBD1. The CDR3 length is 15 residues. V trimming: 5 bases; J trimming: 6 bases; junction bases outside the gene matches: 12. In nucleotides, the CDR3 is TGTGCCAGCAGTCCTACCCGACAGGGAGGGTCTGAAGCTTTCTTT. Encoded protein: CASSPTRQGGSEAFF.

In this sample, this clonotype turned up a few times. The chain uses TRBV6-1 and TRBJ2-2; 11 positions match TRBD1. J lost 4 bases, V lost 7 bases, and 14 bases had no gene match. From germline, CDR1 is MNHNS and CDR2 SASEGT. There are 18 residues in the CDR3. CDR3 in amino acids: CASNRWRTGTGGTGELFF. CDR3 nucleotides: TGTGCCAGCAATCGCTGGAGGACGGGGACAGGGGGCACCGGGGAGCTGTTTTTT.

This clonotype was seen only a few times. This rearrangement joins TRBV7-9 to TRBJ1-2; no definite D call. The CDR3 covers 12 residues. Looked up from germline, CDR1 is SEHNR and CDR2 is FQNEAQ (reference sequence). Trimming cost V 6 bases and J 5 bases, with 10 bases left between them. This chain's CDR3 is CASRNDYYGYTF. The CDR3 coding sequence is TGTGCCAGCAGGAACGACTATTATGGCTACACCTTC.

This clonotype was observed a few times. The chain uses TRBV5-1 and TRBJ2-1; a weak D match, TRBD1 (6 bases). Germline V CDR1 and CDR2: SGHRS, YFSETQ. V lost 2 bases, J lost 7 bases, and 16 bases lay in between. The CDR3 consists of 15 residues. The CDR3 DNA sequence: TGCGCCAGCAGCTTACCAGGGGCCCGGGAAAATGAGCAGTTCTTC. The encoded protein is CASSLPGARENEQFF.

This clonotype was counted between two and nine times. J is TRBJ2-1 and V is TRBV6-1; 7 nucleotides agree with TRBD2. Trimming cost V 4 bases and J 3 bases; bases outside gene matches: 6. This CDR3 contains 15 residues. Germline V gene sequence: CDR1 MNHNS, CDR2 SASEGT. CDR3 region: CASSGGGSFYNEQFF. The CDR3 nucleotides are TGTGCCAGCAGTGGAGGCGGGAGTTTCTACAATGAGCAGTTCTTC.

This clonotype was recorded a few times. The chain uses TRBV3-1 and TRBJ2-5; TRBD2 agrees at 12 bases. The germline V gene encodes CDR1 LGHDT and CDR2 YNNKEL (reference sequence). V shed 2 bases, J shed 5 bases, and the junction held 3 bases outside the gene matches. CDR3 size: 15 residues. CDR3 amino acids: CASSQLAGGHETQYF. In nucleotides, the CDR3 is TGTGCCAGCAGCCAACTAGCGGGGGGGCACGAGACCCAGTACTTC.